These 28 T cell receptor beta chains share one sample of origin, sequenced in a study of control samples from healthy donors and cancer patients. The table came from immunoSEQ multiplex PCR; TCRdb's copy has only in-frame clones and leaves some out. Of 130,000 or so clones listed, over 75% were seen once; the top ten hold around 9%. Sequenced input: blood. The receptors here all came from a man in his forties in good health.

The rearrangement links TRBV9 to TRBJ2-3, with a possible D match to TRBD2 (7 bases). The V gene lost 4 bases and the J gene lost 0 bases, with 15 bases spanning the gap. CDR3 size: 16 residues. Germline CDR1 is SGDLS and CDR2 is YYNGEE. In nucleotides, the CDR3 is TGTGCCAGCAGCACCTTGCGGGGGCCAAGCACAGATACGCAGTATTTT. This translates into CASSTLRGPSTDTQYF.

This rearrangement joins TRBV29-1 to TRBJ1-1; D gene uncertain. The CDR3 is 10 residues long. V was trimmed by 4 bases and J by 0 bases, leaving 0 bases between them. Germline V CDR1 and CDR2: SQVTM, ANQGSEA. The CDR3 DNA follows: TGCAGCGTTGTGAACACTGAAGCTTTCTTT. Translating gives CSVVNTEAFF.

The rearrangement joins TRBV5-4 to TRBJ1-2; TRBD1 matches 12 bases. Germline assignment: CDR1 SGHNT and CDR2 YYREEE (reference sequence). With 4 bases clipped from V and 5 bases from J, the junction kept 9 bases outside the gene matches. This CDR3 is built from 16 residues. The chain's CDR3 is CASSVRDRGRSYGYTF. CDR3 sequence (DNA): TGTGCCAGCAGCGTCCGGGACAGGGGGCGTTCTTATGGCTACACCTTC.

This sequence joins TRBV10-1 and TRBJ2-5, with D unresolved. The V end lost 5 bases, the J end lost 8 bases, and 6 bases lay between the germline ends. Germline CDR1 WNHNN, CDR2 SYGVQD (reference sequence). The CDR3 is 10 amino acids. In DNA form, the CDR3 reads TGCGCCAGCAGTTGGGTAACCCAGTACTTC. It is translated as CASSWVTQYF.

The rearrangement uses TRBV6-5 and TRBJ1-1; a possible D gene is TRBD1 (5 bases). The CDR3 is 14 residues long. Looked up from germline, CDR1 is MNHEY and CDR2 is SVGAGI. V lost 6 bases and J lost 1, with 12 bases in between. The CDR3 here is CASRAGSGNTEAFF. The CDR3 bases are TGTGCCAGCAGGGCAGGGTCCGGGAACACTGAAGCTTTCTTT.

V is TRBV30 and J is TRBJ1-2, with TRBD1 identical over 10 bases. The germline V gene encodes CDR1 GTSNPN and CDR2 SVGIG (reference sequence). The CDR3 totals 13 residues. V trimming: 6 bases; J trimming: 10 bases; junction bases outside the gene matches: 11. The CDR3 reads CACSGTGAFNYTF. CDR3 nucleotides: TGTGCCTGTTCCGGGACAGGGGCCTTTAACTACACCTTC. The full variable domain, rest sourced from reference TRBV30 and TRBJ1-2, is SQTIHQWPATLVQPVGSPLSLECTVEGTSNPNLYWYRQAAGRGLQLLFYSVGIGQISSEVPQNLSASRPQDRQFILSSKKLLLSDSGFYLCACSGTGAFNYTFGSGTRLTVV.

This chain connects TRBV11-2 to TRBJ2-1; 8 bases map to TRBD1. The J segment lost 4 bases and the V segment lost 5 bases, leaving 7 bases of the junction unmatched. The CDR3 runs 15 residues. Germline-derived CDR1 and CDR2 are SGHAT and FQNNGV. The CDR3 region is CASSPGTGPYNEQFF. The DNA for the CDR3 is TGTGCCAGCAGCCCGGGGACAGGACCATACAATGAGCAGTTCTTC.

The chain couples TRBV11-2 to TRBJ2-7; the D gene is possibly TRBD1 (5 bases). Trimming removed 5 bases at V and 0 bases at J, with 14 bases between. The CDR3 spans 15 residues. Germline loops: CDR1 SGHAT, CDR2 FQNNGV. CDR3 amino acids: CASSAVDSFSYEQYF. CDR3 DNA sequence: TGTGCCAGCAGCGCCGTTGACAGCTTCTCCTACGAGCAGTACTTC.

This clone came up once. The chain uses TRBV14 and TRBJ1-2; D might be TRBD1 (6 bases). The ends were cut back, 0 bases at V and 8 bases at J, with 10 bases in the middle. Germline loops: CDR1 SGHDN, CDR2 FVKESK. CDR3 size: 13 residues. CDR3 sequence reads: CASSQDRGKGYTF. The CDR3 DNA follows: TGTGCCAGCAGCCAAGATAGGGGGAAGGGCTACACCTTC.

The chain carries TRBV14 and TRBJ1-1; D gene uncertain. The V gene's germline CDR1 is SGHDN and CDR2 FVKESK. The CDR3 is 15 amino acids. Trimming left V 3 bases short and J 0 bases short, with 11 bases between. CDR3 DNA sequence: TGTGCCAGCAGCCAGAGACGATTAATGAACACTGAAGCTTTCTTT. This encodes CASSQRRLMNTEAFF.

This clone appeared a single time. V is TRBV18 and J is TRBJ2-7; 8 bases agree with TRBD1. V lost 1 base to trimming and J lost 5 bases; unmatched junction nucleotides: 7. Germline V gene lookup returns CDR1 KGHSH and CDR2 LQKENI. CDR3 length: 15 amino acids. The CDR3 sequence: CASSPLDRGANEQYF. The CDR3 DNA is TGTGCCAGCTCACCACTTGACAGGGGTGCCAACGAGCAGTACTTC.

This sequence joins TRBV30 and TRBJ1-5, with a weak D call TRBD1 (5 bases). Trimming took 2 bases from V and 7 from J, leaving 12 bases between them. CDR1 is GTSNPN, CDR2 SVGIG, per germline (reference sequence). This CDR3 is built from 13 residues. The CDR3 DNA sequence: TGTGCCTGGAGTCGGGGGGAGGCGCAGCCCCAGCATTTT. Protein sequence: CAWSRGEAQPQHF.

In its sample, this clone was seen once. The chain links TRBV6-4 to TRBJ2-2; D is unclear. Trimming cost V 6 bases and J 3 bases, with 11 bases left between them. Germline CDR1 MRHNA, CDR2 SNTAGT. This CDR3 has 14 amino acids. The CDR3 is CASRADRYTGELFF. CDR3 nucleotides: TGTGCCAGCAGAGCTGACCGATACACCGGGGAGCTGTTTTTT.

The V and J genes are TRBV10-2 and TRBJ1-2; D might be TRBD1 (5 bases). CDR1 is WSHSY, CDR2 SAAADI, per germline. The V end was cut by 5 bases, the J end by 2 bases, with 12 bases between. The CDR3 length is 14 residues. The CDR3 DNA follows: TGCGCCAGCAGTATTGTGGGGACCAACTATGGCTACACCTTC. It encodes CASSIVGTNYGYTF.

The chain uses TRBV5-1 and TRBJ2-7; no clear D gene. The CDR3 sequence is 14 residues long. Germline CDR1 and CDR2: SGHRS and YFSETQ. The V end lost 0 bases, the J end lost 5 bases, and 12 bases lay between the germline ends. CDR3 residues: CASSLGTVVDEQYF. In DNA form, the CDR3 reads TGCGCCAGCAGCTTGGGGACGGTTGTGGACGAGCAGTACTTC. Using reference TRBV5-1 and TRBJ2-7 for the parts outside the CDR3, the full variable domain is KAGVTQTPRYLIKTRGQQVTLSCSPISGHRSVSWYQQTPGQGLQFLFEYFSETQRNKGNFPGRFSGRQFSNSRSEMNVSTLELGDSALYLCASSLGTVVDEQYFGPGTRLTVT.

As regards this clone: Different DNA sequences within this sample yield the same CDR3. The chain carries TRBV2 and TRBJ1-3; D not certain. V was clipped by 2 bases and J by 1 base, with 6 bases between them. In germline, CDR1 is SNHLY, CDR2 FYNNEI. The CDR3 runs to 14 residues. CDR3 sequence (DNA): TGTGCCAGCAGTGAAACATCATCTGGAAACACCATATATTTT. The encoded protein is CASSETSSGNTIYF.

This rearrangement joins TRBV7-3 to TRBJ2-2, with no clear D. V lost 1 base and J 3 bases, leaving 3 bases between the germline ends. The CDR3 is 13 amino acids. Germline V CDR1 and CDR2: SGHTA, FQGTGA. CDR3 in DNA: TGTGCCAGCAGCTTAAGTTACACCGGGGAGCTGTTTTTT. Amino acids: CASSLSYTGELFF.

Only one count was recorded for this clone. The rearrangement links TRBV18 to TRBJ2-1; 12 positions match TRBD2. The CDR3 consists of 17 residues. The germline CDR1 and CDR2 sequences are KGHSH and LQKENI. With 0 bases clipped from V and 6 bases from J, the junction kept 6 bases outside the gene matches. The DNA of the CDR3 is TGTGCCAGCTCACCACCGGGGCTAGCGGGGGGGCGCAATGAGCAGTTCTTC. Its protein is CASSPPGLAGGRNEQFF.

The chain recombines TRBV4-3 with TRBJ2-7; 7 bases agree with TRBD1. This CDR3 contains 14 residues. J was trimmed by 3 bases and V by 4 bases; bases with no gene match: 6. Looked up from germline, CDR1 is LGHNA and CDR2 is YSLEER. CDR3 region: CASSRDRESYEQYF. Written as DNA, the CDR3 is TGCGCCAGCAGCCGCGACAGGGAAAGCTACGAGCAGTACTTC.

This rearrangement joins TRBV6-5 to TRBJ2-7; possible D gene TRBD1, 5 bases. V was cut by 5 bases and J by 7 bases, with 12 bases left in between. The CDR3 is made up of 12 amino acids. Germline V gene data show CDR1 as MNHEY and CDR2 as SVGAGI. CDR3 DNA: TGTGCCAGCAGTCTCTCAGGGCGGGAGCAGTACTTC. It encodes CASSLSGREQYF.

The CDR3: CASNQRTYMNTEAFF. DNA for the CDR3: TGTGCCAGCAACCAAAGGACATACATGAACACTGAAGCTTTCTTT. V gene TRBV5-6 combines with J gene TRBJ1-1; D might be TRBD1 (5 bases). V dropped 6 bases and J dropped 0 bases, with 15 bases sitting between them. Looked up from germline, CDR1 is SGHDT and CDR2 is YYEEEE. This CDR3 has 15 amino acids.

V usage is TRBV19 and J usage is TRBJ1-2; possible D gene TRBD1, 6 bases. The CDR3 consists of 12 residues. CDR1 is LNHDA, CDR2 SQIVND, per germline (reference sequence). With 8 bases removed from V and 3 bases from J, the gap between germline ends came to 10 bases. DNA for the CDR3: TGTGCCAGTTTCCAGGGGTACTATGGCTACACCTTC. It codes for CASFQGYYGYTF.

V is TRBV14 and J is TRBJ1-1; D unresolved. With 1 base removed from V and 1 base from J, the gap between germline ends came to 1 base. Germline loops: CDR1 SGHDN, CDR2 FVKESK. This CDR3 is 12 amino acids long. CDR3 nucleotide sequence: TGTGCCAGCAGCCAAGGGAACACTGAAGCTTTCTTT. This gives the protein CASSQGNTEAFF. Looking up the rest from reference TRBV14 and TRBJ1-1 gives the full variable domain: EAGVTQFPSHSVIEKGQTVTLRCDPISGHDNLYWYRRVMGKEIKFLLHFVKESKQDESGMPNNRFLAERTGGTYSTLKVQPAELEDSGVYFCASSQGNTEAFFGQGTRLTVV.

The CDR3 region is CASSDEARTEAFF. The DNA of the CDR3 is TGTGCCAGCAGTGACGAGGCTCGGACTGAAGCTTTCTTT. This sequence joins TRBV6-4 and TRBJ1-1; no clear D. The germline V gene has CDR1 MRHNA and CDR2 SNTAGT. The length of the CDR3 is 13 residues. The ends were cut back, 2 bases at V and 5 bases at J, with 9 bases in the middle.

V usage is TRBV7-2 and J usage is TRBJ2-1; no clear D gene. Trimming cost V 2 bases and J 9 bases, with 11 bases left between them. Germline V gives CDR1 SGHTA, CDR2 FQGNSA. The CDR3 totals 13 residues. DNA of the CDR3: TGTGCCAGCAGCTTAATATTTGACACTGAGCAGTTCTTC. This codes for CASSLIFDTEQFF.

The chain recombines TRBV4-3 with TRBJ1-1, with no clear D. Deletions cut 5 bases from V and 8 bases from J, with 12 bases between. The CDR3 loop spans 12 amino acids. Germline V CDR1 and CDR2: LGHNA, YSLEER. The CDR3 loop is CASSSRSDEAFF. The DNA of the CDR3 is TGCGCCAGCAGCTCGAGGTCCGACGAAGCTTTCTTT.

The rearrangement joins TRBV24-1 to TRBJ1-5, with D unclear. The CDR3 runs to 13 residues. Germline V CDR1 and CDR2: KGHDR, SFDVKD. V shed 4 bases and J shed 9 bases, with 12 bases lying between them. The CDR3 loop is CATSDQALGPQHF. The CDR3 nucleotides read TGTGCCACCAGTGACCAGGCCTTGGGGCCCCAGCATTTT.

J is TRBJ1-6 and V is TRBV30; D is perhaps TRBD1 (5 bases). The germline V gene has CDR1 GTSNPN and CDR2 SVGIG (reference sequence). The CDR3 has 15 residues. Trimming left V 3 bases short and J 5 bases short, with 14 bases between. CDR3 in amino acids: CAWSAGTRDNSPLHF. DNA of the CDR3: TGTGCCTGGAGCGCCGGGACGAGGGATAATTCACCCCTCCACTTT. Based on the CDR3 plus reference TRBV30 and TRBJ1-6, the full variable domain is SQTIHQWPATLVQPVGSPLSLECTVEGTSNPNLYWYRQAAGRGLQLLFYSVGIGQISSEVPQNLSASRPQDRQFILSSKKLLLSDSGFYLCAWSAGTRDNSPLHFGNGTRLTVT.